A single sample is the source of the 25 T cell receptor beta chains below, sequenced in a study of T cells in Graves' hyperthyroidism and ophthalmopathy. The CDR3 regions of TCR beta were amplified from RNA transcripts. The study used the HTBI primer set for a first-round RT-PCR of the TCR CDR3. TCRdb analysed the multiplex PCR reads with MiXCR anew, one entry per CDR3 protein. The sample yields hundreds of thousands of distinct CDR3 sequences, 30% to 40% seen once. The sample was blood. These receptors were collected from a woman in her 40s with Graves' hyperthyroidism.

This clonotype came up many times. The genes are TRBV29-1 and TRBJ1-4, with 9 nucleotides matching TRBD1. The germline gives CDR1 SQVTM, CDR2 ANQGSEA. The V segment lost 5 bases and the J segment 8 bases; nucleotides outside the gene matches: 9. The CDR3 is made up of 14 amino acids. The CDR3 loop is CSVLPGQGNEKLFF. CDR3 in DNA: TGCAGCGTTCTCCCGGGACAGGGTAACGAAAAACTGTTTTTT.

This clonotype appeared a few times. The chain couples TRBV28 to TRBJ1-3; D remains unclear. The V gene's germline CDR1 is MDHEN and CDR2 SYDVKM. Trimming pared 10 bases from V and 0 bases from J, leaving 16 bases between. This CDR3 has 15 amino acids. The CDR3 nucleotides read TGTGCCACCGCCCACAGCGCCAGCTCTGGAAACACCATATATTTT. It translates to CATAHSASSGNTIYF.

This chain uses TRBV7-9 with TRBJ1-2; TRBD1 might be the D (5 bases). The CDR3 is 15 amino acids. The V gene's germline CDR1 is SEHNR and CDR2 FQNEAQ (reference sequence). V was trimmed by 1 base and J by 7 bases, leaving 16 bases between them. CDR3 region: CASSLDRTSATGYTF. DNA for the CDR3: TGTGCCAGCAGCTTAGACAGGACATCGGCCACTGGCTACACCTTC. The entire variable domain, with the rest obtained from reference TRBV7-9 and TRBJ1-2, is as follows: DTGVSQNPRHKITKRGQNVTFRCDPISEHNRLYWYRQTLGQGPEFLTYFQNEAQLEKSRLLSDRFSAERPKGSFSTLEIQRTEQGDSAMYLCASSLDRTSATGYTFGSGTRLTVV.

The chain couples TRBV7-9 to TRBJ2-7, with 7 positions matching TRBD1. The CDR3 length is 17 residues. The germline CDR1 and CDR2 sequences are SEHNR and FQNEAQ (reference sequence). The V segment lost 5 bases and the J segment 0 bases; nucleotides outside the gene matches: 13. CDR3 sequence (DNA): TGTGCCAGCAGCCGGGATACAGGGGCCTCAATCTCCTACGAGCAGTACTTC. Its protein product is CASSRDTGASISYEQYF.

This clonotype has more than one count but fewer than ten. The chain employs TRBV12-3 or TRBV12-4 and TRBJ1-2; 9 bases map to TRBD1. This CDR3 spans 19 amino acids. Losses at the gene ends were 7 bases for V and 3 bases for J; bases not matched to a gene: 21. This CDR3 is CASIPRDRARSRGYYGYTF. As DNA, the CDR3 is TGTGCCAGCATCCCTCGGGACAGGGCCCGCTCGAGGGGGTACTATGGCTACACCTTC.

The V call is TRBV20-1, the J call TRBJ2-7, with D unresolved. This CDR3 contains 11 residues. CDR1 is DFQATT and CDR2 is SNEGSKA in the germline V gene (reference sequence). Trimming removed 2 bases at V and 4 bases at J, with 6 bases between. Written as DNA, the CDR3 is TGCAGTGCTAGAAATGGATACGAGCAGTACTTC. Translation: CSARNGYEQYF.

This clonotype was observed a handful of times. This chain uses TRBV12-3 or TRBV12-4 with TRBJ1-1; no firm D call. V gave up 6 bases and J gave up 0 bases, with 17 bases separating them. The CDR3 spans 16 residues. The CDR3 nucleotides are TGTGCCAGCAGCCCCACGTTAGCAGATATGAACACTGAAGCTTTCTTT. Its protein is CASSPTLADMNTEAFF.

This clonotype occurred many times. The chain joins TRBV2 to TRBJ2-2; a possible D gene is TRBD1 (7 bases). The CDR3 spans 15 residues. The ends were cut back, 6 bases at V and 2 bases at J, with 13 bases in the middle. Germline V lookup: CDR1 SNHLY, CDR2 FYNNEI. The CDR3 DNA reads TGTGCCAGCAGGCAGACAGGGACTAACACCGGGGAGCTGTTTTTT. This codes for CASRQTGTNTGELFF.

This chain connects TRBV7-2 to TRBJ1-6, with TRBD1 matching 8 bases. There are 15 residues in the CDR3. In germline, CDR1 is SGHTA, CDR2 FQGNSA. The J segment lost 9 bases and the V segment lost 4 bases, leaving 8 bases of the junction unmatched. This CDR3 is CASSSPGGLGSPLHF. The CDR3, as DNA: TGTGCCAGCAGCTCCCCAGGGGGCCTAGGTTCACCCCTCCACTTT.

This clonotype was found many times. V and J are TRBV7-8 and TRBJ1-1, with D perhaps matching TRBD1 (5 bases). CDR1 and CDR2 (germline): SGHVS, FQNEAQ. This CDR3 is 18 amino acids long. Trimming shortened V by 2 bases and J by 5 bases, and 24 bases separated the two germline ends. The CDR3 coding sequence is TGTGCCAGCAGCTTATGTAGTACGGGGCAGCCTCATTGGACTGAAGCTTTCTTT. Protein: CASSLCSTGQPHWTEAFF. Based on the CDR3 plus reference TRBV7-8 and TRBJ1-1, the full variable domain is GAGVSQSPRYKVAKRGQDVALRCDPISGHVSLFWYQQALGQGPEFLTYFQNEAQLDKSGLPSDRFFAERPEGSVSTLKIQRTQQEDSAVYLCASSLCSTGQPHWTEAFFGQGTRLTVV.

This clonotype was seen once. The chain uses TRBV29-1 and TRBJ1-1, with D possibly matching TRBD1 (6 bases). The CDR3 extends over 12 amino acids. Germline V gene data show CDR1 as SQVTM and CDR2 as ANQGSEA. V was shortened by 7 bases and J by 3 bases, with 12 bases between the two germline ends. The CDR3 DNA is TGCAGCGCCGGGACACTATACACTGAAGCTTTCTTT. Translation: CSAGTLYTEAFF. Filled out from reference TRBV29-1 and TRBJ1-1, the complete variable domain reads SAVISQKPSRDICQRGTSLTIQCQVDSQVTMMFWYRQQPGQSLTLIATANQGSEATYESGFVIDKFPISRPNLTFSTLTVSNMSPEDSSIYLCSAGTLYTEAFFGQGTRLTVV.

This clonotype was seen many times. The rearrangement links TRBV7-2 to TRBJ1-5, with a weak D call TRBD1 (6 bases). V was clipped by 6 bases and J by 0 bases, with 12 bases between them. CDR3 length: 15 amino acids. The germline V gene encodes CDR1 SGHTA and CDR2 FQGNSA. CDR3: CASRPGQYSNQPQHF. In DNA, the CDR3 is TGTGCCAGCAGACCAGGACAGTATAGCAATCAGCCCCAGCATTTT.

As concerns this clonotype: A much larger clone lies one base from this, so it may be a read error. This chain links TRBV19 with TRBJ2-5; no clear D. The CDR3 runs 15 residues. In germline, CDR1 is LNHDA, CDR2 SQIVND (reference sequence). This CDR3 reads CASSALLAAQEAQYF. Written as DNA, the CDR3 is TGTGCCAGTAGTGCCCTTTTGGCAGCTCAAGAGGCCCAGTACTTC.

A word on this clonotype: The germline gene is not matched at one end of the junction; a read error may be the cause. This chain connects TRBV6-7 to TRBJ2-2; D call uncertain. TRBV6-7 is recorded as an ORF, its role being uncertain. This CDR3 has 13 residues. CDR3 nucleotide sequence: TGTGCCAGCAGTTTTTTGTCCACCAGGGAGCTGTTTTTT. Its protein product is CASSFLSTRELFF.

V and J are TRBV11-2 and TRBJ2-7; 10 bases fit TRBD2. The CDR3 has 16 amino acids. With 1 base clipped from V and 0 bases from J, the junction kept 3 bases outside the gene matches. Germline V gives CDR1 SGHAT, CDR2 FQNNGV. CDR3 residues: CASSLGPSGGSYEQYF. The CDR3 DNA reads TGTGCCAGCAGCTTAGGTCCTAGCGGGGGCTCCTACGAGCAGTACTTC.

This clonotype was counted many times. One end of the junction does not line up with germline, which may come from a read error. V is TRBV7-9 and J is TRBJ2-7; D unclear. CDR1 SEHNR and CDR2 FQNEAQ come from the germline V gene (reference sequence). The CDR3 consists of 11 residues. The CDR3: CASSLESEQYF. As DNA, the CDR3 is TGCGCCAGCAGCCTCGAATCCGAGCAGTACTTC.

The gene calls are TRBV2 and TRBJ2-3; D may be TRBD2 (5 bases). The V and J ends lost 8 bases and 3 bases respectively, with 12 bases between them. CDR3 length equals 13 residues. Germline values: CDR1 SNHLY, CDR2 FYNNEI. Here the CDR3 reads CASRGLPTDTQYF. DNA of the CDR3: TGTGCCAGCCGTGGACTTCCTACAGATACGCAGTATTTT.

V is TRBV2 and J is TRBJ2-7; 14 bases match TRBD2. CDR3 length: 16 residues. The V gene end was trimmed by 4 bases and the J gene end by 6 bases; junction bases not matched to a gene: 8. The germline V gene encodes CDR1 SNHLY and CDR2 FYNNEI. The CDR3 DNA reads TGTGCCAGCAGTGGGACTAGCGGGAGGTCGGCCGGCGAGCAGTACTTC. Translated, it gives CASSGTSGRSAGEQYF.

This clonotype was seen only a few times. This rearrangement joins TRBV6-5 to TRBJ1-2; TRBD1 aligns across 7 bases. CDR3 length: 15 amino acids. V lost 3 bases and J lost 7; bases outside the gene matches: 11. Germline V gene sequence: CDR1 MNHEY, CDR2 SVGAGI. CDR3 DNA sequence: TGTGCCAGCAGTTATAGACAGGGAGGGACAGCTGGCTACACCTTC. Its translation: CASSYRQGGTAGYTF.

With regard to this clonotype: The CDR3 ends on some other residue instead of the conserved phenylalanine or tryptophan, so this is likely a read error. The DNA is left out, because the CDR3 cannot be placed on it with certainty; the CDR3 is given as TCRdb lists it. V is TRBV7-2 and J is TRBJ2-7. The CDR3 totals 8 residues, both ends included. Germline assignment: CDR1 SGHTA and CDR2 FQGNSA. CDR3 residues: CASSPPVT.

The rearrangement joins TRBV4-3 to TRBJ2-2, with D perhaps TRBD1 (6 bases). This CDR3 has 16 residues. The germline CDR1 and CDR2 sequences are LGHNA and YSLEER. Trimming took off 4 bases at V and 4 bases at J, with 16 bases between the two ends. CDR3 sequence reads: CASSPPSGQFTGELFF. As DNA, the CDR3 is TGCGCCAGCAGCCCTCCCTCCGGACAGTTCACCGGGGAGCTGTTTTTT.

This chain connects TRBV6-5 to TRBJ2-7; 8 nucleotides match TRBD1. The CDR3 contains 14 residues. CDR1 MNHEY and CDR2 SVGAGI come from the germline V gene. J was trimmed by 5 bases and V by 8 bases; bases with no gene match: 11. The DNA of the CDR3 is TGTGCCAGCCATCGGCCAGGGGGCGTTCACGAGCAGTACTTC. Encoded protein: CASHRPGGVHEQYF.

Comments on this clonotype: One base away lies a much larger clone, so this may be a sequencing read error. The rearrangement joins TRBV12-3 or TRBV12-4 to TRBJ1-4; 7 bases agree with TRBD1. This CDR3 has 15 amino acids. DNA for the CDR3: TGTGCCAGCAGCCGGCGACAGGGTGACGGTGAAACACTGTTTTTT. Translation gives CASSRRQGDGETLFF.

The rearrangement joins TRBV7-9 to TRBJ2-7, with 9 bases fitting TRBD1. V was pared by 4 bases and J by 5 bases, with 9 bases of the junction left unmatched. Germline-derived CDR1 and CDR2 are SEHNR and FQNEAQ (reference sequence). The CDR3 runs to 15 residues. The CDR3 sequence: CASSSNAGTGHEQYF. The DNA for the CDR3 is TGTGCCAGCAGCTCAAATGCCGGGACAGGGCACGAGCAGTACTTC. Using reference TRBV7-9 and TRBJ2-7 for the parts outside the CDR3, the full variable domain is DTGVSQNPRHKITKRGQNVTFRCDPISEHNRLYWYRQTLGQGPEFLTYFQNEAQLEKSRLLSDRFSAERPKGSFSTLEIQRTEQGDSAMYLCASSSNAGTGHEQYFGPGTRLTVT.

This clonotype came up a few times. V is TRBV6-2 or TRBV6-3 and J is TRBJ1-1, with unresolved D. The V gene lost 6 bases and the J gene lost 6 bases, with 17 bases spanning the gap. The length of the CDR3 is 14 residues. Per germline, CDR1 MNHEY and CDR2 SVGEGT. CDR3 in amino acids: CASSHLGLTPEAFF. The CDR3, as DNA: TGTGCCAGCAGCCACCTGGGCCTTACGCCTGAAGCTTTCTTT.